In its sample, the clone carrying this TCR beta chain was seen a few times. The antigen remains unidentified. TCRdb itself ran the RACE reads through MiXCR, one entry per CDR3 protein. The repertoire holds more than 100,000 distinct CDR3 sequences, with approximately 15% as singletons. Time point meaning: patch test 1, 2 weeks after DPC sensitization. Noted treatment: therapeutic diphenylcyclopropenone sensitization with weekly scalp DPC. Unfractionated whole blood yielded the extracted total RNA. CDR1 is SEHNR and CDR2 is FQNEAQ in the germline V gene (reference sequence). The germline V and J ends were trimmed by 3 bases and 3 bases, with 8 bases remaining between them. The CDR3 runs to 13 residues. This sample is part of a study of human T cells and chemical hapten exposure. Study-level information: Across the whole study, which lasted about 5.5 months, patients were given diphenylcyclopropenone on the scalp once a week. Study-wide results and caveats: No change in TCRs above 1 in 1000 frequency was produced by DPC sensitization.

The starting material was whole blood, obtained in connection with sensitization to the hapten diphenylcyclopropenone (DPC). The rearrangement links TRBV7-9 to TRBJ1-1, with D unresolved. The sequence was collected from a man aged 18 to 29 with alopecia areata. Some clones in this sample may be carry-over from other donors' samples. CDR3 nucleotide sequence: TGTGCCAGCAGCTTCGCCCAGCACACTGAAGCTTTCTTT. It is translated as CASSFAQHTEAFF.